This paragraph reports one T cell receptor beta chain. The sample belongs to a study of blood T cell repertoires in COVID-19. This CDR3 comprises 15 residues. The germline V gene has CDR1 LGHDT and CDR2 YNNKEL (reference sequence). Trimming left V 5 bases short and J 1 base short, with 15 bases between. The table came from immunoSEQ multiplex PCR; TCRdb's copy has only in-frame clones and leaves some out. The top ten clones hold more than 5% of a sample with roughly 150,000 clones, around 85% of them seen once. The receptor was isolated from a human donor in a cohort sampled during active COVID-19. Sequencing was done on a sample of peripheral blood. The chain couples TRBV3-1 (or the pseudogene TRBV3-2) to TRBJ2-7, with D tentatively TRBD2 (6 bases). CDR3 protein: CASSTRAGTSYEQYF. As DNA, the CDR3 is TGTGCCAGCAGCACGCGAGCGGGTACATCCTACGAGCAGTACTTC.